This T cell receptor beta chain was sequenced during a study of T cell responses to AZD1222 COVID-19 vaccine. On this clone: Its antigen is not identified.

Data came from immunoSEQ multiplex PCR; TCRdb stores just in-frame clones and leaves some out. This table has more than 85,000 clones, about 90% appearing once. From germline, CDR1 is MNHEY and CDR2 SVGAGI. The V and J ends lost 6 bases and 6 bases respectively, with 18 bases between them. CDR3 length: 14 residues. Findings of the study overall: Nearly half of spike-specific TCRs reportedly target unmutated variant regions.

Sequenced material: peripheral blood, taken 28 days after the second AZD1222 dose. This TCR came from an adult who received the AZD1222 COVID-19 vaccine. The chain joins TRBV6-5 to TRBJ2-7, with a weak D call TRBD2 (6 bases). The DNA of the CDR3 is TGTGCCAGCAGCGGGACTCCACTTCTTCTCGAGCAGTACTTC. Protein: CASSGTPLLLEQYF.